This TCR beta chain was retrieved from a study of blood T cell repertoires in COVID-19. Original data processing: From reference gene primer amplification, estimates of nucleated cell counts were derived. Method: immunoSEQ multiplex PCR; TCRdb's copy keeps in-frame clones and lacks some. V and J calls and clone size are as listed in that table; D and trimming were resolved from the DNA. Here the sample spans roughly 200,000 clones, around four fifths being singletons. This CDR3 contains 13 residues. Looked up from germline, CDR1 is SQVTM and CDR2 is ANQGSEA. V was clipped by 7 bases and J by 8 bases; unmatched bases: 13.

This chain uses TRBV29-1 with TRBJ1-1, with 7 bases identical to TRBD1. This sequence originates from a woman in her forties with COVID-19, enrolled during active disease. The sample comprised peripheral blood. CDR3 DNA sequence: TGCAGCGGACTCCCCATGACAGGGCCCGAAGCTTTCTTT. Encoded protein: CSGLPMTGPEAFF.